This TCR beta chain was profiled in a study of breast tumors, draining lymph nodes, adjacent tissues. Notes on the study in general: Luminal-like breast cancer showed significantly higher tumor–nontumor repertoire similarity than basal-like. Compared with lymph nodes, tumors were less diverse; compared with nontumor tissue, more.

TCRdb re-analysed the multiplex PCR reads in MiXCR, keeping a single row per CDR3 protein. The sample carries 60,000 to 75,000 distinct CDR3 sequences, less than 60% recorded once. The CDR3 is 11 amino acids. Trimming shortened V by 5 bases and J by 5 bases, and 9 bases separated the two germline ends. Germline V gene lookup returns CDR1 DFQATT and CDR2 SNEGSKA (reference sequence). This clonotype was recorded at least ten times. The antigen is undetermined. This clonotype was obtained from a female donor with breast cancer. Some clones in this sample may be carry-over from other donors' samples. Sequenced: breast tumor tissue. The V gene is TRBV20-1, the J gene TRBJ2-5; D remains unclear. In DNA form, the CDR3 reads TGCAGTGCTGAGTTGTCGGAGACCCAGTACTTC. This sequence encodes CSAELSETQYF.